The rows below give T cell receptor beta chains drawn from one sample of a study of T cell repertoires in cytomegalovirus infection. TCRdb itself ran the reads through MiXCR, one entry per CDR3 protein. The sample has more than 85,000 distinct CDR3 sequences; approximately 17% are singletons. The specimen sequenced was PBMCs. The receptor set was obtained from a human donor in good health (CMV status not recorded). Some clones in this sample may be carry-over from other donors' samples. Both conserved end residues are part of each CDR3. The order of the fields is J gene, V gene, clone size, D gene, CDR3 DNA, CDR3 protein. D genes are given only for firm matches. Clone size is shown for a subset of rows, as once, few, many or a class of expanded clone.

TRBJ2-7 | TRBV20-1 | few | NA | TGCAGTGCTAGAGATCCAGTAGGCAGCCGGAGCTCCTACGAGCAGTACTTC | CSARDPVGSRSSYEQYF
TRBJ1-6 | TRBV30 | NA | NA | TGTGCCTGGAGTGCCAAGAGTTCACCCCTCCACTTT | CAWSAKSSPLHF
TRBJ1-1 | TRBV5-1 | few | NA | TGCGCCAGCAGCTTGGAGAAGACAGGCCAGGGGACTGAAGCTTTCTTT | CASSLEKTGQGTEAFF
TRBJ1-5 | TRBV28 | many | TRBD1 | TGTGCCACCCATAACTCCGGGACAGGGAATCAGCCCCAGCATTTT | CATHNSGTGNQPQHF
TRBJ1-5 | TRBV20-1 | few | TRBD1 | TGCAGTGCTAGGGACAGGGGGGAAGGCAATCAGCCCCAGCATTTT | CSARDRGEGNQPQHF
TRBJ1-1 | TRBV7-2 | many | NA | TGTGCCAGCAGCTTTGCAGGGAGTAAAAACACTGAAGCTTTCTTT | CASSFAGSKNTEAFF
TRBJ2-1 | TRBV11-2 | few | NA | TGTGCCAGCAGCTTAGGTCCAGGAAGCTACAATGAGCAGTTCTTC | CASSLGPGSYNEQFF
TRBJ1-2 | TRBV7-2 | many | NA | TGTGCCAGCAGCCGGAGCCGCGACTATGGCTACACCTTC | CASSRSRDYGYTF
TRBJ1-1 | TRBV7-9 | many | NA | TGTGCCAGCAGCTTAGGGCAGGAAAACACTGAAGCTTTCTTT | CASSLGQENTEAFF
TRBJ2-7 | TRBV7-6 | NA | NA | TGTGCCAGCAGCTTTGGGTATGGTGAGCAGTACTTC | CASSFGYGEQYF
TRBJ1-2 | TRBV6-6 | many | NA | TGTGCCAGCAGGGCGACCGCCGACTATGGCTACACCTTC | CASRATADYGYTF
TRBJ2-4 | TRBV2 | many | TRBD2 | TGTGCCAGCAGGCAGGGAGGGGACATTCAGTACTTC | CASRQGGDIQYF
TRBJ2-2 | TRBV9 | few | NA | TGTGCCAGCGGGCGGGGCGCGAACACCGGGGAGCTGTTTTTT | CASGRGANTGELFF
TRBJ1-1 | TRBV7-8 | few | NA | TGTGCCAGCAGCTTAGGAAGGAGCATGAACACTGAAGCTTTCTTT | CASSLGRSMNTEAFF
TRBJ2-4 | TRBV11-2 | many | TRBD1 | TGTGCCAGCAGGAGCCTAAGGGGGCCAAAAAACATTCAGTACTTC | CASRSLRGPKNIQYF
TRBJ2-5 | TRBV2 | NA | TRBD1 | TGTGCCAGCAGTGGGGGACAGGGGGTCCAAGAGACCCAGTACTTC | CASSGGQGVQETQYF
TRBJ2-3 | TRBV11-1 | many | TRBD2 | TGTGCCAGCACCCCAGCGGGGGGGGCAGATACGCAGTATTTT | CASTPAGGADTQYF
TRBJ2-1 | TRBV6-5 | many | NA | TGTGCCAGCAGTTACTCGACTTGGGGTGAGCAGTTCTTC | CASSYSTWGEQFF
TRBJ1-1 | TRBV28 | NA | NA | TGTGCCAGCAGTTTGGGTATTCTGGGGCGGATGGCTTTCTTT | CASSLGILGRMAFF
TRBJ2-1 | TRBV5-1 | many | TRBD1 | TGCGCCAGCCACCGGAAGCGAGGGACAGGGGGCGAGGGTTTGCGGTTCTTC | CASHRKRGTGGEGLRFF
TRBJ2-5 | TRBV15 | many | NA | TGTGCCACCGGCAGGGGACAAGAGACCCAGTACTTC | CATGRGQETQYF
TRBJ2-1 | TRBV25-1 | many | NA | TGTGCCAGCAGTGAAGCGCGGACTACCTACAATGAGCAGTTCTTC | CASSEARTTYNEQFF